This passage covers 5 T cell receptor beta chains from one sample sequenced in a study of blood T cell dynamics during melanoma immunotherapy (dated by TCRdb to between 2020 and 2021). This specimen's time point label, interpreted: pre-treatment baseline. Receptors were amplified or captured by the immunoSEQ multiplex PCR assay. TCRdb limited this immuneACCESS table to in-frame rearrangements with V and J called. A share of clones is missing; checked studies link under half to unresolved V genes, and the rest is unexplained. The sample profile shows some 15,000 clones; just over 90% of them were found once. Clones ranked in the top ten supply around 1.7% of the sample. The specimen comprised blood, sampled from a patient treated with checkpoint blockade. All receptors come from a human donor with melanoma.

The rearrangement links TRBV9 to TRBJ2-3, with 9 bases that match TRBD1. The V segment lost 0 bases and the J segment 0 bases; nucleotides outside the gene matches: 8. CDR3 length: 18 amino acids. Germline V gives CDR1 SGDLS, CDR2 YYNGEE. CDR3 residues: CASSVDRGRTTSTDTQYF. CDR3 bases: TGTGCCAGCAGCGTAGACAGGGGGCGGACCACTAGCACAGATACGCAGTATTTT.

The chain joins TRBV5-6 to TRBJ1-2; no reliable D call. Per germline, CDR1 SGHDT and CDR2 YYEEEE. V was pared by 5 bases and J by 0 bases, with 11 bases between. CDR3 length equals 14 residues. This chain's CDR3 is CASSVDVPNYGYTF. CDR3 DNA: TGTGCCAGCAGTGTGGACGTACCTAACTATGGCTACACCTTC.

The chain employs TRBV25-1 and TRBJ2-1, with D perhaps TRBD2 (5 bases). Trimming shortened V by 0 bases and J by 4 bases, and 10 bases separated the two germline ends. CDR3 length equals 15 residues. Germline CDR1 reads MGHDK; CDR2 reads SYGVNS. The CDR3 protein is CASSEYRGGYNEQFF. The CDR3 DNA is TGTGCCAGCAGTGAATATCGCGGCGGGTACAATGAGCAGTTCTTC.

The chain uses TRBV10-2 and TRBJ2-1; 8 bases are a match to TRBD2. J was trimmed by 8 bases and V by 10 bases; bases with no gene match: 4. There are 11 residues in the CDR3. The V gene's germline CDR1 is WSHSY and CDR2 SAAADI. CDR3 nucleotide sequence: TGCGCCACCACAGCGGGAGATGAGCAGTTCTTC. Its translation: CATTAGDEQFF.

The V and J genes are TRBV25-1 and TRBJ2-7; possible D gene TRBD2, 5 bases. With 6 bases removed from V and 6 bases from J, the gap between germline ends came to 9 bases. The CDR3 covers 11 residues. Germline CDR1 reads MGHDK; CDR2 reads SYGVNS. The CDR3 is CASSDRGEQYF. The CDR3 DNA follows: TGTGCCAGCAGCGATCGGGGCGAGCAGTACTTC.